This T cell receptor beta chain was obtained from a study of molecular identifiers for immune sequencing clone quantification. Note on this clonotype: This could be a read error, since a much larger clone is one nucleotide away.

V lost 7 bases to trimming and J lost 5 bases, with 15 bases between them. Germline CDR1 is MNHEY and CDR2 is SMNVEV (reference sequence). The CDR3 is made up of 14 amino acids. MiXCR, applied by TCRdb to the PCR reads, yields one record per CDR3 protein. The data hold some 65,000 distinct CDR3 sequences, with around 18% observed a single time. The clonotype comes from a human donor in good health. Some libraries in this study had Jurkat cell RNA spiked in. The V and J genes are TRBV27 and TRBJ2-1; D might be TRBD1 or TRBD2, each matching 5 bases. The sample was naive CD8+ T cells from blood, with Jurkat cell RNA spiked in. The subset was: FACS-sorted CD8+CD4-CCR7+CD45RA+ naive T cells. The CDR3 sequence is CASNFGAFNNEQFF. In nucleotides, the CDR3 is TGTGCCAGCAATTTCGGGGCCTTCAACAATGAGCAGTTCTTC.